The clone carrying this T cell receptor (beta chain) has more than one count but fewer than ten. The CDR3 has 12 amino acids. The V gene's germline CDR1 is SNHLY and CDR2 FYNNEI. V shed 6 bases and J shed 4 bases, with 10 bases lying between them. Diagnosis relied on clinical symptoms, serum thyroxine and TRAb, thyroid ultrasound and orbital computed tomography. RNA transcripts yielded amplified TCR beta CDR3 regions. Researchers ran a first-round RT-PCR on the TCR CDR3 using the HTBI primer set. MiXCR was run by TCRdb on the multiplex PCR reads, yielding one entry per CDR3 protein. Found here are about 270,000 distinct CDR3 sequences, approximately 23% of them singletons; the top ten hold under 65%. The data stem from a study of T cells in Graves' hyperthyroidism and ophthalmopathy.

The chain combines TRBV2 with TRBJ2-7; perhaps D is TRBD1 or TRBD2 (5 bases each). This clonotype was sampled from a man younger than 40 with Graves' ophthalmopathy. Sequencing used blood. The CDR3 protein is CASRAGSYEQYF. In nucleotides, the CDR3 is TGTGCCAGCAGGGCAGGGAGTTACGAGCAGTACTTC.